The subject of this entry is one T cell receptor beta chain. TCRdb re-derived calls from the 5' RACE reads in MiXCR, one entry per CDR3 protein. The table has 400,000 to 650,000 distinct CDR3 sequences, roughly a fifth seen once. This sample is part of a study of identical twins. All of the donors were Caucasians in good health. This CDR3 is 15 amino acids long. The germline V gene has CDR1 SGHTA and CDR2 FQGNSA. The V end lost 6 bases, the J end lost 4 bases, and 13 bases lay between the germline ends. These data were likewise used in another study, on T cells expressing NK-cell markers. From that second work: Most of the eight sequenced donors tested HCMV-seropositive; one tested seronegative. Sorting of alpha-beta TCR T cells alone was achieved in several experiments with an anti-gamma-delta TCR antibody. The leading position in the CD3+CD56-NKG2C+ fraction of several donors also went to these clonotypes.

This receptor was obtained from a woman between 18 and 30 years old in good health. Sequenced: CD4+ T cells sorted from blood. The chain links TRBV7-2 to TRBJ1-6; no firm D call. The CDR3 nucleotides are TGTGCCAGCAGTCCGGGTTTGGGATATAATTCACCCCTCCACTTT. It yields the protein CASSPGLGYNSPLHF.